Given below is one TCR beta chain in context. Its target is unknown. The sort gate was single viable CD3+CD4+CD8-CD45RO+ cells for memory CD4+ T cells. After thawing, CD4+ T cells were positively selected. Assay: immunoSEQ multiplex PCR; the TCRdb copy retains only in-frame clones and omits some. This repertoire shows some 52,000 clones, around four fifths found once; its top ten account for about 0.8%. This entry belongs to a study of memory CD4+ T cells and cytomegalovirus serostatus. About the research overall: This sample comes from healthy Belgian adults, eight or nine CMV seropositive, roughly 22 seronegative.

Per the germline V gene, CDR1 is SGHAT and CDR2 is FQNNGV. The V gene end was trimmed by 5 bases and the J gene end by 3 bases; junction bases not matched to a gene: 13. The CDR3 is 16 amino acids. Study conclusions and caveats: Repertoires predicted CMV serostatus with median bootstrapped AUC of roughly 0.95.

Sequencing used memory CD4+ T cells from blood. This chain joins TRBV11-2 and TRBJ2-7, with 7 positions matching TRBD1. The source of this sequence is an adult in good health and CMV-seronegative. CDR3 DNA: TGTGCCAGCAGCCTAGGGTGGGACAGTATAAACTACGAGCAGTACTTC. Translated, it gives CASSLGWDSINYEQYF.